This T cell receptor (beta chain) was retrieved from a study of T cell changes during pregnancy in multiple sclerosis. Germline V gene lookup returns CDR1 MDHEN and CDR2 SYDVKM. The junction had 4 bases not matched to a gene; V was cut back by 5 bases and J by 4 bases. This CDR3 has 15 residues. Clones were sequenced by immunoSEQ multiplex PCR, and TCRdb holds only the in-frame ones, with some missing. There are about 80,000 clones in the sample; approximately 90% occur only once, and around 0.2% lies in the top ten. The TCR originated in a female donor with multiple sclerosis, enrolled in a pregnancy study. Here the sequenced sample was CD4+ T cells from peripheral blood mononuclear cells, taken before pregnancy. This chain uses TRBV28 with TRBJ2-7; TRBD2 aligns across 14 bases. In nucleotides, the CDR3 is TGTGCCAGCAGTCTCGGACTAGCGGGAGGTTACGAGCAGTACTTC. Its protein is CASSLGLAGGYEQYF. The full variable domain, with the rest looked up from reference TRBV28 and TRBJ2-7, is DVKVTQSSRYLVKRTGEKVFLECVQDMDHENMFWYRQDPGLGLRLIYFSYDVKMKEKGDIPEGYSVSREKKERFSLILESASTNQTSMYLCASSLGLAGGYEQYFGPGTRLTVT.